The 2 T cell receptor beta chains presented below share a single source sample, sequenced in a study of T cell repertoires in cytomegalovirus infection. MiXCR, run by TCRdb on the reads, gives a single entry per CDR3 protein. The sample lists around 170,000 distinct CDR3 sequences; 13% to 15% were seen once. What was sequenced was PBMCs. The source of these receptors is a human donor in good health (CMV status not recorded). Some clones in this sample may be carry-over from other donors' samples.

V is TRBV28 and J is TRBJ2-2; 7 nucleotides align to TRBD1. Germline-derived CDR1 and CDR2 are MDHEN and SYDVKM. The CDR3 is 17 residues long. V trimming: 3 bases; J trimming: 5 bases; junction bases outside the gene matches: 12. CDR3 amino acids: CASSFSDRAVGTGELFF. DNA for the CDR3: TGTGCCAGCAGTTTCTCCGACAGGGCAGTTGGGACCGGGGAGCTGTTTTTT.

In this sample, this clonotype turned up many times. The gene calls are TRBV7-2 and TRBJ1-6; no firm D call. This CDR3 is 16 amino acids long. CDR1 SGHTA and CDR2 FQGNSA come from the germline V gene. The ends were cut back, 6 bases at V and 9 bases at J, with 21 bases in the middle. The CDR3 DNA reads TGTGCCAGCAGTAGCCCGAGTGATGTTGGTAGTTCACCCCTCCACTTT. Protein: CASSSPSDVGSSPLHF.